One sample yielded the 5 T cell receptor beta chains listed below, sequenced in a study of blood T cell repertoires in COVID-19. TCRdb keeps only in-frame clones here, not all; method: immunoSEQ multiplex PCR. The table shows over 200,000 clones, with under 90% occurring only once. The sequencing sample was made of peripheral blood. The receptor set was obtained from a man aged 80 or over with acute or convalescent COVID-19.

The genes are TRBV15 and TRBJ2-2; no clear D gene. Germline CDR1 and CDR2: LNHNV and YYDKDF (reference sequence). The V and J ends lost 1 base and 7 bases respectively, with 10 bases between them. This CDR3 is 14 amino acids long. The CDR3 spells CATSRVRADGELFF. DNA of the CDR3: TGTGCCACCAGCAGAGTTCGAGCTGACGGGGAGCTGTTTTTT.

This clone was counted a few times. The gene calls are TRBV24-1 and TRBJ1-2; TRBD1 matches 7 bases. Germline trimming cut 1 base from V and 4 bases from J; bases unmatched to any gene: 5. Per germline, CDR1 KGHDR and CDR2 SFDVKD. The CDR3 spans 15 residues. CDR3 bases: TGTGCCACCAGTGATTTAGGAGACAGGGCCTATGGCTACACCTTC. It yields the protein CATSDLGDRAYGYTF.

The CDR3 spells CASSRPGSDYGYTF. The CDR3 DNA reads TGTGCCAGTAGCCGCCCTGGTTCAGACTATGGCTACACCTTC. The V and J genes are TRBV19 and TRBJ1-2; D call uncertain. The CDR3 runs to 14 residues. Germline V CDR1 and CDR2: LNHDA, SQIVND (reference sequence). V was pared by 6 bases and J by 3 bases, with 14 bases between.

This chain's CDR3 is CASSAHRGRGELFF. The CDR3 nucleotides are TGTGCCAGCAGCGCCCACAGGGGGCGGGGGGAGCTGTTTTTT. The gene calls are TRBV7-2 and TRBJ2-2; 9 bases align to TRBD1. After removal of 5 bases from V and 8 bases from J, the junction contained 6 bases not matched to a gene. This CDR3 spans 14 amino acids. Germline V gene data show CDR1 as SGHTA and CDR2 as FQGNSA. Together with reference TRBV7-2 and TRBJ2-2, the CDR3 gives the full variable domain: GAGVSQSPSNKVTEKGKDVELRCDPISGHTALYWYRQSLGQGLEFLIYFQGNSAPDKSGLPSDRFSAERTGGSVSTLTIQRTQQEDSAVYLCASSAHRGRGELFFGEGSRLTVL.

This clone was observed once. V gene TRBV6-4 combines with J gene TRBJ1-1; unclear D gene. Germline V lookup: CDR1 MRHNA, CDR2 SNTAGT. This CDR3 comprises 13 residues. The V gene lost 2 bases and the J gene lost 8 bases, with 12 bases spanning the gap. The CDR3 region has the DNA TGTGCCAGCAGTGACAATGAGGGAGCCGAAGCTTTCTTT. Translation: CASSDNEGAEAFF.